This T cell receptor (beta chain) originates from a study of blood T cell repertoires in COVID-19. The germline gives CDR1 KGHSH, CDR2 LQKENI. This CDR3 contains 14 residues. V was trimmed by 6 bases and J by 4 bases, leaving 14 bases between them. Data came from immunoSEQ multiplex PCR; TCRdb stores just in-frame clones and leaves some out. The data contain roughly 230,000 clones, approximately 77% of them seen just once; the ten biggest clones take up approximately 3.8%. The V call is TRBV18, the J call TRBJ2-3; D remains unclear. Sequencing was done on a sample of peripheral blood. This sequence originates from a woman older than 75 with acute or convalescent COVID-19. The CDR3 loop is CASSRTGGPDTQYF. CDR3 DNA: TGTGCCAGCTCCCGCACGGGTGGCCCAGATACGCAGTATTTT.